This TCR beta chain came from a study of patients and donors after allogeneic stem cell transplantation. V was cut by 2 bases and J by 6 bases, with 8 bases left in between. The germline V gene encodes CDR1 KGHSH and CDR2 LQKENI. The CDR3 covers 12 residues. This clonotype was seen a handful of times. One entry per CDR3 protein results from TCRdb running MiXCR on the RT-PCR reads. The sample lists some 960,000 distinct CDR3 sequences, under 20% occurring once. The clonotype comes from a human donor who was either an allogeneic HSCT recipient or a stem cell or donor lymphocyte infusion donor (not recorded which). It is not recorded whose cells these are; they may come from a transplant donor. The V call is TRBV18, the J call TRBJ2-7, with D hard to call. Material: blood, either unsorted or a sorted T cell fraction (not recorded which). The CDR3 DNA reads as TGTGCCAGCTCACCAGGAGCCACCGAGCAGTACTTC. Its translation: CASSPGATEQYF.